This TCR beta chain was recovered during a study of cytomegalovirus exposure and HLA in healthy donors. It was with 60 Vbeta and 13 Jbeta primers that the PCR ran. Data came from immunoSEQ multiplex PCR; TCRdb stores just in-frame clones and leaves some out. The top ten clones hold under 7.5% of a sample with roughly 150,000 clones, around 82% of them seen once. This clone has just a few counts. Its specificity is unknown. Study outcomes and limitations: Analysis was carried out at a later point, and it linked a missense DCLRE1C variant to TCR beta V- and J-gene trimming.

The V segment lost 6 bases and the J segment 3 bases; nucleotides outside the gene matches: 5. This CDR3 is built from 15 residues. Germline V CDR1 and CDR2: MNHNS, SASEGT. Material for sequencing was PBMCs. This receptor was identified in a woman aged 50 to 65 in good health and CMV-seropositive. V usage is TRBV6-1 and J usage is TRBJ1-1; 12 bases map to TRBD1. The CDR3 sequence is CASRGQGAGDTEAFF. CDR3 nucleotide sequence: TGTGCCAGCAGGGGACAGGGGGCAGGTGACACTGAAGCTTTCTTT.